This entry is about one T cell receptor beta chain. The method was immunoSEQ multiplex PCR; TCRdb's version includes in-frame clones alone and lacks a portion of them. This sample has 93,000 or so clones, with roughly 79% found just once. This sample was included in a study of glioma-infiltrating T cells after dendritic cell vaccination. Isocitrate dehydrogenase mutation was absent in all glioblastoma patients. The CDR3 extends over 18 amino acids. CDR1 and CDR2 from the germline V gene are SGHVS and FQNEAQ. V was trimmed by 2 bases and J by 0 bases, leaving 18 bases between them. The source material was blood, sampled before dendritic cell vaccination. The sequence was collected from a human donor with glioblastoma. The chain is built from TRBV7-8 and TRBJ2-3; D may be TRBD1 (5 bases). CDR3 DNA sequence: TGTGCCAGCAGCTTACCCGTTGGGGCAGATACTAGCACAGATACGCAGTATTTT. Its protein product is CASSLPVGADTSTDTQYF. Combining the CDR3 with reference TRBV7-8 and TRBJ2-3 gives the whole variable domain GAGVSQSPRYKVAKRGQDVALRCDPISGHVSLFWYQQALGQGPEFLTYFQNEAQLDKSGLPSDRFFAERPEGSVSTLKIQRTQQEDSAVYLCASSLPVGADTSTDTQYFGPGTRLTVL.